Below are 23 T cell receptor beta chains sequenced from a single sample in a study of blood T cell repertoires in COVID-19. Sequenced by immunoSEQ multiplex PCR; TCRdb stores in-frame clones only, minus some. The sample has over 200,000 clones, about 87% seen once. What was sequenced was PBMCs or T cells enriched from blood (not recorded which). The receptors stem from a woman aged 40 to 50 with acute COVID-19.

This clone has just one count. This chain links TRBV6-1 with TRBJ2-7; weak D call: TRBD2 (5 bases). Trimming left V 2 bases short and J 4 bases short, with 15 bases between. CDR1 and CDR2 from the germline V gene are MNHNS and SASEGT. The CDR3 is 15 residues long. The CDR3 DNA reads TGTGCCAGCAGTGAAAGTTTGTCGGCGGGTTACGAGCAGTACGTC. It is translated as CASSESLSAGYEQYV.

The J gene is TRBJ1-2, the V gene TRBV5-4; 7 bases are shared with TRBD1. This CDR3 region has 13 residues. CDR1 and CDR2 (germline): SGHNT, YYREEE (reference sequence). V shed 0 bases and J 4 bases; nucleotides not matched to a gene: 0. The CDR3 bases are TGTGCCAGCAGCTTGGGGACAGGCTATGGCTACACCTTC. Translation: CASSLGTGYGYTF.

The V gene is TRBV5-1, the J gene TRBJ1-4; TRBD1 agrees at 8 bases. The CDR3 is 16 amino acids. CDR1 is SGHRS, CDR2 YFSETQ, per germline. Germline trimming cut 0 bases from V and 6 bases from J; bases unmatched to any gene: 7. The CDR3 sequence is CASSLDGQGGYEKLFF. In nucleotides, the CDR3 is TGCGCCAGCAGCTTGGATGGACAGGGAGGCTATGAAAAACTGTTTTTT.

This clone was seen just once. The gene calls are TRBV12-5 and TRBJ1-1, with D hard to call. This CDR3 is built from 14 residues. Germline V gives CDR1 LGHNT, CDR2 FRNRAP. With 1 base removed from V and 4 bases from J, the gap between germline ends came to 10 bases. CDR3 residues: CASGLGADSTEAFF. DNA for the CDR3: TGTGCTAGTGGTTTGGGAGCTGATTCCACTGAAGCTTTCTTT.

This rearrangement joins TRBV30 to TRBJ2-1, with D perhaps TRBD2 (6 bases). The length of the CDR3 is 12 residues. Deletions cut 5 bases from V and 7 bases from J, with 12 bases between. Germline CDR1 and CDR2: GTSNPN and SVGIG (reference sequence). CDR3 bases: TGTGCCTGGGGTCAGGGAGGTAATGAGCAGTTCTTC. This codes for CAWGQGGNEQFF.

V is TRBV4-3 and J is TRBJ2-7, with 8 bases lining up with TRBD1. Unmatched junction bases numbered 6, after V lost 0 bases and J lost 5 bases. Germline V lookup: CDR1 LGHNA, CDR2 YSLEER. This CDR3 contains 15 residues. The CDR3 reads CASSQDEGQANEQYF. DNA of the CDR3: TGCGCCAGCAGCCAAGATGAGGGACAGGCGAACGAGCAGTACTTC.

The chain has TRBV30 and TRBJ2-7; no reliable D call. Trimming took 2 bases from V and 6 from J, leaving 11 bases between them. Germline CDR1 is GTSNPN and CDR2 is SVGIG (reference sequence). The CDR3 covers 12 residues. The CDR3 DNA reads as TGTGCCTGGAGTCCCCCCCCTGTCGAGCAGTACTTC. It specifies CAWSPPPVEQYF.

The V and J genes are TRBV9 and TRBJ1-5; the D gene is possibly TRBD1 (5 bases). V was cut by 0 bases and J by 0 bases, with 16 bases left in between. From germline, CDR1 is SGDLS and CDR2 YYNGEE. The CDR3 totals 18 residues. For the CDR3, the DNA is TGTGCCAGCAGCGTAGGGGAGGGGCTGGGGTATAGCAATCAGCCCCAGCATTTT. It is translated as CASSVGEGLGYSNQPQHF.

V usage is TRBV10-2 and J usage is TRBJ2-1, with 12 bases lining up with TRBD2. CDR1 WSHSY and CDR2 SAAADI come from the germline V gene. This CDR3 contains 15 residues. Unmatched junction bases numbered 5, after V lost 8 bases and J lost 3 bases. CDR3 nucleotides: TGCGCCAGCCAGACTAGCGGGGGCGACTACAATGAGCAGTTCTTC. It is translated as CASQTSGGDYNEQFF.

The chain links TRBV6-2 or TRBV6-3 to TRBJ2-7; 8 bases align to TRBD2. The CDR3 is 13 residues long. CDR1 and CDR2 (germline): MNHEY, SVGEGT. The V segment lost 5 bases and the J segment 2 bases; nucleotides outside the gene matches: 2. DNA for the CDR3: TGTGCCAGCAGTGGGGGACTAGCCTACGAGCAGTACGTC. It yields the protein CASSGGLAYEQYV.

The V call is TRBV19, the J call TRBJ2-7, with 9 bases that match TRBD1. V shed 3 bases and J 1 base; nucleotides not matched to a gene: 4. CDR3 length equals 15 residues. Germline-derived CDR1 and CDR2 are LNHDA and SQIVND (reference sequence). CDR3 DNA: TGTGCCAGTAGTATTGGTGGGACAGGGTCCTACGAGCAGTACTTC. This encodes CASSIGGTGSYEQYF.

V gene TRBV7-2 combines with J gene TRBJ2-5; D gene unclear. V lost 1 base and J lost 8, with 11 bases in between. The germline V gene has CDR1 SGHTA and CDR2 FQGNSA. The CDR3 sequence is 13 residues long. For the CDR3, the DNA is TGTGCCAGCAGCTTAGGTGCAGGCGACACCCAGTACTTC. This gives the protein CASSLGAGDTQYF.

This sequence joins TRBV27 and TRBJ2-3; a weak D match, TRBD2 (6 bases). V lost 8 bases and J lost 6, with 15 bases in between. CDR1 and CDR2 from the germline V gene are MNHEY and SMNVEV (reference sequence). The CDR3 runs to 13 residues. CDR3 loop: CASGPRGYDTQYF. DNA for the CDR3: TGTGCCAGCGGCCCGCGGGGCTATGATACGCAGTATTTT.

The rearrangement links TRBV7-9 to TRBJ1-1, with 10 bases that match TRBD1. Germline V gene data show CDR1 as SEHNR and CDR2 as FQNEAQ (reference sequence). J lost 5 bases, V lost 5 bases, and 8 bases had no gene match. This CDR3 is built from 15 residues. The chain's CDR3 is CASSTTDRGRTEAFF. CDR3 DNA: TGTGCCAGCAGCACAACCGACAGGGGGCGGACTGAAGCTTTCTTT. Using reference TRBV7-9 and TRBJ1-1 for the parts outside the CDR3, the full variable domain is DTGVSQNPRHKITKRGQNVTFRCDPISEHNRLYWYRQTLGQGPEFLTYFQNEAQLEKSRLLSDRFSAERPKGSFSTLEIQRTEQGDSAMYLCASSTTDRGRTEAFFGQGTRLTVV.

The chain recombines TRBV7-6 with TRBJ1-4, with D possibly TRBD1 on 5 matching bases. V lost 2 bases to trimming and J lost 4 bases, with 14 bases between them. CDR3 length: 16 amino acids. Per the germline V gene, CDR1 is SGHVS and CDR2 is FNYEAQ. The CDR3 loop reads CASSLPATGLNEKLFF. DNA of the CDR3: TGTGCCAGCAGCTTACCTGCCACAGGCCTTAATGAAAAACTGTTTTTT.

J is TRBJ1-1 and V is TRBV7-2; D call uncertain. With 3 bases removed from V and 1 base from J, the gap between germline ends came to 6 bases. Germline CDR1 is SGHTA and CDR2 is FQGNSA. The CDR3 is 13 residues long. The CDR3 region has the DNA TGTGCCAGCAGCTTCCTATGGAACACTGAAGCTTTCTTT. This gives the protein CASSFLWNTEAFF.

The rearrangement uses TRBV18 and TRBJ1-2; TRBD1 matches 10 bases. V gave up 6 bases and J gave up 4 bases; unmatched junction bases: 11. Germline V gene data show CDR1 as KGHSH and CDR2 as LQKENI. The CDR3 contains 16 residues. The CDR3 DNA reads as TGTGCCAGCTCCCCAACGACAGGGGGCAATATCTATGGCTACACCTTC. The encoded protein is CASSPTTGGNIYGYTF.

The chain recombines TRBV5-4 with TRBJ2-1; tentatively, D is TRBD1 (6 bases). Germline-derived CDR1 and CDR2 are SGHNT and YYREEE (reference sequence). The CDR3 is 15 residues long. V was shortened by 0 bases and J by 7 bases, with 14 bases between the two germline ends. The CDR3 region is CASSLVGGARNEQFF. For the CDR3, the DNA is TGTGCCAGCAGCTTGGTTGGGGGCGCGAGGAATGAGCAGTTCTTC.

The chain links TRBV6-1 to TRBJ2-7; 7 positions agree with TRBD1. This CDR3 contains 15 residues. V shed 3 bases, J shed 0 bases, and the junction held 5 bases outside the gene matches. The V gene's germline CDR1 is MNHNS and CDR2 SASEGT. The CDR3 is CASSDGTAHSYEQYF. The DNA of the CDR3 is TGTGCCAGCAGTGATGGGACAGCCCACTCCTACGAGCAGTACTTC.

The chain employs TRBV3-1 (or the pseudogene TRBV3-2) and TRBJ1-5; 8 bases line up with TRBD1. Germline CDR1 LGHDT, CDR2 YNNKEL (reference sequence). V shed 4 bases, J shed 4 bases, and the junction held 6 bases outside the gene matches. CDR3 size: 15 residues. The CDR3 reads CASSPGTGTNQPQHF. The CDR3 bases are TGTGCCAGCAGCCCCGGGACAGGAACTAATCAGCCCCAGCATTTT.

J is TRBJ2-1 and V is TRBV7-9, with 12 bases that match TRBD2. CDR3 length: 15 residues. V lost 4 bases to trimming and J lost 10 bases; unmatched junction nucleotides: 8. The germline V gene encodes CDR1 SEHNR and CDR2 FQNEAQ (reference sequence). CDR3 amino acids: CASSYTSGGPSEQFF. The DNA of the CDR3 is TGTGCCAGCAGCTACACTAGCGGGGGGCCCTCGGAGCAGTTCTTC.

V gene TRBV10-3 combines with J gene TRBJ2-3; D is unresolved. The CDR3 has 13 amino acids. Germline CDR1 ENHRY, CDR2 SYGVKD. Trimming removed 2 bases at V and 5 bases at J, with 8 bases between. For the CDR3, the DNA is TGTGCCATCAGTGAGAGCCCAGGAGATACGCAGTATTTT. Its protein product is CAISESPGDTQYF.

DNA for the CDR3: TGTGCCAGTAAAACCGGGTCTGAAAACTATGGCTACACCTTC. Protein: CASKTGSENYGYTF. The V gene is TRBV19, the J gene TRBJ1-2; D is unclear. Germline values: CDR1 LNHDA, CDR2 SQIVND (reference sequence). V was trimmed by 7 bases and J by 2 bases, leaving 14 bases between them. The CDR3 is 14 amino acids.